This T cell receptor beta chain was retrieved from a study of cytomegalovirus exposure and HLA in healthy donors. PCR used 60 Vbeta primers and 13 Jbeta primers. The data were produced by immunoSEQ multiplex PCR, yet TCRdb's version contains in-frame clones alone and is incomplete. The sample carries 170,000 or so clones, about four fifths recorded once. Germline lookup yields CDR1 MNHEY and CDR2 SMNVEV (reference sequence). CDR3 length: 14 amino acids. The V and J ends lost 5 bases and 3 bases, in that order; junction bases with no gene match: 4. This clone appeared a few times. This sequence was found in a boy between 2 and 10 years old in good health and CMV-seronegative. The sequenced material came from PBMCs. J is TRBJ1-5 and V is TRBV27, with 7 bases aligning to TRBD1. The CDR3 DNA sequence: TGTGCCAGCAGTCGCGGACAGGACAATCAGCCCCAGCATTTT. It codes for CASSRGQDNQPQHF.